Below, 30 T cell receptor beta chains from the same sample are listed, as sequenced in a study of blood T cells in healthy people across ages. Primers used in a second PCR of about 6 to 11 cycles were a sample-barcoded 5' primer and a J-beta primer mix. TCRdb redid the calling of the 5' RACE reads with MiXCR, one entry per CDR3 protein. The table lists roughly 1,500,000 distinct CDR3 sequences, about 43% of them singletons, with around 8% in the top ten. The sequenced material came from blood. These receptors were collected from a woman aged 18-29 years in good health.

This rearrangement joins TRBV18 to TRBJ2-7, with TRBD2 identical over 8 bases. The CDR3 totals 14 residues. The V gene end was trimmed by 5 bases and the J gene end by 2 bases; junction bases not matched to a gene: 5. CDR1 is KGHSH and CDR2 is LQKENI in the germline V gene. CDR3 sequence reads: CASSVREEAYEQYF. The CDR3 nucleotides are TGTGCCAGCTCAGTGCGGGAGGAGGCCTACGAGCAGTACTTC.

The V call is TRBV11-1, the J call TRBJ2-7; TRBD2 matches at 9 bases. The CDR3 spans 15 residues. After removal of 5 bases from V and 5 bases from J, the junction contained 10 bases not matched to a gene. CDR1 is SGHAT and CDR2 is FQDESV in the germline V gene (reference sequence). The CDR3 DNA follows: TGTGCCAGCAGCCCTCGGGGACTAGCCTTTGACGAGCAGTACTTC. Translating gives CASSPRGLAFDEQYF.

This sequence joins TRBV6-1 and TRBJ2-5; either TRBD1 or TRBD2 may supply D (5 bases each). The DNA end lines up better with TRBJ2-7; the J call may be wrong. The CDR3 sequence is 14 residues long. Germline CDR1 reads MNHNS; CDR2 reads SASEGT. The CDR3 bases are TGTGCCGGTAGAATGGGGGATGGGGCTTACGAGCAGTACTTC. It yields the protein CAGRMGDGAYEQYF.

The chain couples TRBV20-1 to TRBJ2-1; D is perhaps TRBD2 (5 bases). This CDR3 has 11 residues. Germline CDR1 reads DFQATT; CDR2 reads SNEGSKA (reference sequence). DNA of the CDR3: TGCAGCGCCGACTATTTGGATGAGCAGTTCTTC. Its protein product is CSADYLDEQFF.

V gene TRBV7-6 combines with J gene TRBJ2-3, with TRBD2 identical over 8 bases. The CDR3 extends over 15 amino acids. Germline V gives CDR1 SGHVS, CDR2 FNYEAQ. V lost 6 bases, J lost 2 bases, and 7 bases stayed unmatched. Here the CDR3 DNA reads TGTGCCAGCAGTCCGAATAGCGGGGACACAGATACGCAGTATTTT. Protein sequence: CASSPNSGDTDTQYF.

Worth noting for this clonotype: Germline and junction disagree at one end, which may indicate a read error. The chain links TRBV7-2 to TRBJ2-5, with no clear D. Germline CDR1 and CDR2: SGHTA and FQGNSA. The CDR3 runs 12 residues. CDR3 coding DNA: TGTGTCAGCAGCCTCTATCGGGAGACCCAGTACTTC. It translates to CVSSLYRETQYF.

This CDR3 is CASSYVPATGNTEAFF. CDR3 DNA sequence: TGTGCCAGCAGTTACGTCCCCGCGACGGGCAACACTGAAGCTTTCTTT. This chain joins TRBV6-2 or TRBV6-3 and TRBJ1-1; D remains unclear. The CDR3 is 16 residues long. Trimming removed 2 bases at V and 2 bases at J, with 15 bases between. Per germline, CDR1 MNHEY and CDR2 SVGEGT.

The chain links TRBV7-9 to TRBJ1-1, with D possibly being TRBD1 (5 bases). The CDR3 extends over 15 amino acids. Trimming left V 1 base short and J 5 bases short, with 14 bases between. CDR1 SEHNR and CDR2 FQNEAQ come from the germline V gene (reference sequence). This chain's CDR3 is CASSLVSGRVTEAFF. CDR3 DNA: TGTGCCAGCAGCTTAGTTTCTGGCAGGGTGACTGAAGCTTTCTTT. The variable domain in full, completed from reference TRBV7-9 and TRBJ1-1, reads DTGVSQNPRHKITKRGQNVTFRCDPISEHNRLYWYRQTLGQGPEFLTYFQNEAQLEKSRLLSDRFSAERPKGSFSTLEIQRTEQGDSAMYLCASSLVSGRVTEAFFGQGTRLTVV.

The V call is TRBV5-1, the J call TRBJ2-1, with D tentatively TRBD1 (5 bases). The germline CDR1 and CDR2 sequences are SGHRS and YFSETQ. CDR3 length equals 15 residues. V was pared by 0 bases and J by 6 bases, with 13 bases between. The CDR3 reads CASSLEGRGINEQFF. In DNA, the CDR3 is TGCGCCAGCAGCTTGGAGGGTAGGGGAATCAATGAGCAGTTCTTC. Complete variable domain (other parts from reference TRBV5-1 and TRBJ2-1): KAGVTQTPRYLIKTRGQQVTLSCSPISGHRSVSWYQQTPGQGLQFLFEYFSETQRNKGNFPGRFSGRQFSNSRSEMNVSTLELGDSALYLCASSLEGRGINEQFFGPGTRLTVL.

This clonotype was detected only a few times. This sequence joins TRBV12-3 or TRBV12-4 and TRBJ2-5, with TRBD2 as a possible D gene (6 bases). The CDR3 runs to 14 residues. Trimming cost V 1 base and J 1 base, with 7 bases left between them. The CDR3 nucleotides are TGTGCCAGCAGTTTAGAACTAGCCCAAGAGACCCAGTACTTC. It specifies CASSLELAQETQYF.

This chain links TRBV11-2 with TRBJ2-5, with TRBD2 identical over 8 bases. The CDR3 has 16 amino acids. Trimming removed 1 base from V and 4 bases from J; junction bases left unmatched: 8. Germline CDR1 is SGHAT and CDR2 is FQNNGV. The CDR3 coding sequence is TGTGCCAGCAGCTTAGGCGGGAGTGCGGGAGGAGAGACCCAGTACTTC. It specifies CASSLGGSAGGETQYF.

The chain is built from TRBV10-3 and TRBJ1-1; D possibly corresponds to TRBD1 (5 bases). The CDR3 has 13 residues. V was clipped by 3 bases and J by 2 bases, with 7 bases between them. CDR1 and CDR2 from the germline V gene are ENHRY and SYGVKD. For the CDR3, the DNA is TGTGCCATCAGTGACCAGGGTAACACTGAAGCTTTCTTT. It specifies CAISDQGNTEAFF.

The rearrangement links TRBV15 to TRBJ2-7; weak D call: TRBD2 (5 bases). The CDR3 covers 13 residues. Trimming removed 0 bases from V and 6 bases from J, with 9 bases in between. Germline lookup yields CDR1 LNHNV and CDR2 YYDKDF (reference sequence). The CDR3 here is CATSRDREIEQYF. The CDR3 DNA is TGTGCCACCAGCAGAGATCGGGAAATCGAGCAGTACTTC.

This sequence joins TRBV29-1 and TRBJ2-1, with TRBD2 matching 9 bases. J lost 0 bases, V lost 4 bases, and 10 bases had no gene match. The CDR3 has 17 residues. Germline V CDR1 and CDR2: SQVTM, ANQGSEA. The CDR3 coding sequence is TGCAGCGTTGTTTTCGGCGGGGGGGCCGACTCCTACAATGAGCAGTTCTTC. As protein: CSVVFGGGADSYNEQFF.

This clonotype was observed a handful of times. V gene TRBV7-3 combines with J gene TRBJ2-2; 10 positions agree with TRBD1. V gave up 0 bases and J gave up 5 bases; unmatched junction bases: 6. CDR1 is SGHTA, CDR2 FQGTGA, per germline. The CDR3 has 17 amino acids. CDR3 sequence reads: CASSLTWGTGATGELFF. The CDR3 DNA reads as TGTGCCAGCAGCTTAACTTGGGGGACAGGGGCGACCGGGGAGCTGTTTTTT.

This chain connects TRBV5-1 to TRBJ2-4, with D possibly being TRBD2 (5 bases). Judging by the DNA end, TRBJ2-7 fits better; the J call may be wrong. CDR1 and CDR2 from the germline V gene are SGHRS and YFSETQ. The CDR3 is 14 amino acids. The CDR3 DNA sequence: TGCGCCAGCAGCTCGGGCGGGCAGACCTACGAGCAGTACTTC. It is translated as CASSSGGQTYEQYF.

The chain carries TRBV30 and TRBJ1-1; 9 bases fit TRBD1. This CDR3 has 13 residues. Trimming took 2 bases from V and 5 from J; bases not matched to a gene: 3. Germline CDR1 and CDR2: GTSNPN and SVGIG (reference sequence). CDR3 coding DNA: TGTGCCTGGAGTCCGGGACAGGGTACTGAAGCTTTCTTT. Encoded protein: CAWSPGQGTEAFF.

Turning to this clonotype: The junction departs from the called germline gene at one end, perhaps through a read error. The chain links TRBV14 to TRBJ1-2; tentatively, D is TRBD1 (5 bases). The CDR3 has 14 amino acids. Germline V CDR1 and CDR2: SGHDN, FVKESK. CDR3 residues: CAGSPGGTGYGYTF. CDR3 coding DNA: TGTGCCGGCAGCCCAGGCGGGACGGGCTATGGCTACACCTTC.

This clonotype was found a few times. The chain recombines TRBV20-1 with TRBJ1-1, with D uncertain. CDR1 DFQATT and CDR2 SNEGSKA come from the germline V gene (reference sequence). The V and J ends lost 3 bases and 0 bases respectively, with 8 bases between them. The CDR3 spans 13 residues. The CDR3 region has the DNA TGCAGTGCTAGTGCAGGCCTGAACACTGAAGCTTTCTTT. Amino acids: CSASAGLNTEAFF.

The genes are TRBV29-1 and TRBJ2-5, with a weak D call TRBD1 (6 bases). The CDR3 is 12 amino acids. V lost 7 bases and J 2 bases, leaving 11 bases between the germline ends. Germline CDR1 reads SQVTM; CDR2 reads ANQGSEA. This chain's CDR3 is CSAVQGQETQYF. Written as DNA, the CDR3 is TGCAGCGCGGTCCAGGGGCAAGAGACCCAGTACTTC.

V and J are TRBV6-6 and TRBJ1-2; D may be TRBD1 (6 bases). The CDR3 totals 15 residues. The germline V and J ends were trimmed by 8 bases and 3 bases, with 19 bases remaining between them. The germline V gene encodes CDR1 MNHNY and CDR2 SVGAGI (reference sequence). DNA for the CDR3: TGTGCCAGCTCTCAGGGGAGGGCAAAGGACTATGGCTACACCTTC. Protein product: CASSQGRAKDYGYTF.

V gene TRBV24-1 combines with J gene TRBJ2-2, with 9 bases identical to TRBD1. The V gene's germline CDR1 is KGHDR and CDR2 SFDVKD. V lost 9 bases, J lost 6 bases, and 7 bases stayed unmatched. The CDR3 spans 14 residues. CDR3 sequence reads: CATGGTGFAGELFF. CDR3 bases: TGTGCCACCGGGGGGACAGGGTTCGCCGGGGAGCTGTTTTTT.

With regard to this clonotype: A junction boundary mismatches the germline segment, possibly from a read error. The gene calls are TRBV5-4 and TRBJ2-7, with TRBD1 matching over 7 bases. With the DNA end fitting TRBJ2-5 better, the J assignment may be wrong. CDR3 size: 15 residues. Germline values: CDR1 SGHNT, CDR2 YYREEE (reference sequence). CDR3 amino acids: CASSLGDRYRETQYF. As DNA, the CDR3 is TGTGCCAGTAGCTTGGGGGACAGATATAGGGAGACCCAGTACTTC.

V is TRBV29-1 and J is TRBJ2-7, with 10 bases matching TRBD1. CDR1 SQVTM and CDR2 ANQGSEA come from the germline V gene. The CDR3 totals 14 residues. Losses at the gene ends were 1 base for V and 7 bases for J; bases not matched to a gene: 7. The CDR3 nucleotides are TGCAGCGTTGAAGCCTGGGACAGGGGAGGGGAGCAGTACTTC. Translating it yields CSVEAWDRGGEQYF.

The rearrangement links TRBV3-1 to TRBJ1-5; D perhaps matches TRBD1 (5 bases). V dropped 4 bases and J dropped 6 bases, with 16 bases sitting between them. The CDR3 extends over 15 amino acids. Per germline, CDR1 LGHDT and CDR2 YNNKEL (reference sequence). CDR3 nucleotide sequence: TGTGCCAGCAGCCCCTTCCTCCAGGGCGGTCAGCCCCAGCATTTT. It yields the protein CASSPFLQGGQPQHF.

This CDR3 is CASRDGGQGARWFF. The CDR3 nucleotides read TGTGCCAGCAGGGACGGGGGACAGGGGGCGCGTTGGTTCTTC. This chain joins TRBV6-4 and TRBJ2-1; TRBD1 matches 12 bases. Trimming took 6 bases from V and 15 from J; bases not matched to a gene: 12. CDR1 and CDR2 (germline): MRHNA, SNTAGT. The CDR3 totals 14 residues.

This clonotype showed up just once. This chain joins TRBV7-2 and TRBJ2-2, with D perhaps matching TRBD1 (6 bases). The V and J ends lost 5 bases and 5 bases respectively, with 12 bases between them. CDR1 SGHTA and CDR2 FQGNSA come from the germline V gene. The CDR3 has 14 residues. CDR3 in amino acids: CASSIQGGTGELFF. DNA for the CDR3: TGTGCCAGCAGCATACAGGGTGGTACCGGGGAGCTGTTTTTT.

V usage is TRBV6-6 and J usage is TRBJ2-3, with TRBD2 matching 9 bases. The length of the CDR3 is 17 residues. Losses at the gene ends were 8 bases for V and 5 bases for J; bases not matched to a gene: 17. Looked up from germline, CDR1 is MNHNY and CDR2 is SVGAGI (reference sequence). CDR3 DNA: TGTGCCAGCTCCGGGGCGGGCGCGGGAGGGTCGAGAGATACGCAGTATTTT. Its protein is CASSGAGAGGSRDTQYF.

This clonotype was seen a handful of times. This chain uses TRBV12-3 or TRBV12-4 with TRBJ2-6, with a weak D call TRBD2 (5 bases). CDR3 size: 16 residues. V dropped 4 bases and J dropped 1 base, with 11 bases sitting between them. CDR3 in amino acids: CASSSMTGSGANVLTF. The CDR3 DNA reads as TGTGCCAGCAGTTCCATGACGGGATCTGGGGCCAACGTCCTGACTTTC.

The sample holds a few counts of this clonotype. V usage is TRBV20-1 and J usage is TRBJ2-5; D call uncertain. V dropped 0 bases and J dropped 1 base, with 9 bases sitting between them. The CDR3 sequence is 14 residues long. Germline V gene sequence: CDR1 DFQATT, CDR2 SNEGSKA (reference sequence). For the CDR3, the DNA is TGCAGTGCTAGAGATGGGATTACCCAAGAGACCCAGTACTTC. Its translation is CSARDGITQETQYF.